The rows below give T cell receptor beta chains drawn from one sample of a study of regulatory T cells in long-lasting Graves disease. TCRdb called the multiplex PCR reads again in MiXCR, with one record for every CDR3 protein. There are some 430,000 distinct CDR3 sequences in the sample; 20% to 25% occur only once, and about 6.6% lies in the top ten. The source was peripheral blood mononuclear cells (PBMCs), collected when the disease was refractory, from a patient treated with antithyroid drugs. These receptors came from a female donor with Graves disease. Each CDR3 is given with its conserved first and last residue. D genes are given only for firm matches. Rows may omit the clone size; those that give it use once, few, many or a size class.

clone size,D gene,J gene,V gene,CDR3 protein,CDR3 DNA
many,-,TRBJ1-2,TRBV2,CASNELQEGYGYTF,TGTGCCAGCAATGAATTACAGGAGGGATATGGCTACACCTTC
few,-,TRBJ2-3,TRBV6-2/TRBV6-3,CASSYDHTDTQYF,TGTGCCAGCAGTTACGATCACACAGATACGCAGTATTTT
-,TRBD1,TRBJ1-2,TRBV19,CASKGQAIFFYGYTF,TGTGCCAGTAAGGGACAGGCGATCTTTTTCTATGGCTACACCTTC
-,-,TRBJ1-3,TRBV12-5,CASLSSSGNTIYF,TGTGCTAGTCTCTCTAGCTCTGGAAACACCATATATTTT
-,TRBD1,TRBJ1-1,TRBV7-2,CASSPSGTENTEAFF,TGTGCCAGCAGCCCCTCCGGGACAGAGAACACTGAAGCTTTCTTT
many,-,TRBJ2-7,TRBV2,CANSVSGEIYEQYF,TGTGCCAACAGTGTATCCGGGGAGATCTACGAGCAGTACTTC
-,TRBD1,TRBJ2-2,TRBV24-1,CATSDRDRGRKTGELFF,TGTGCCACCAGTGACCGTGACAGGGGGCGCAAAACCGGGGAGCTGTTTTTT
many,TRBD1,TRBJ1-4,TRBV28,CASSSAGTGNEKLFF,TGTGCCAGCAGCTCCGCCGGGACAGGGAATGAAAAACTGTTTTTT
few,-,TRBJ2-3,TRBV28,CASRDGNGGVTDTQYF,TGTGCCAGCAGGGACGGGAACGGAGGGGTCACAGATACGCAGTATTTT
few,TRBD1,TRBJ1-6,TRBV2,CASRSTGGNSPLHF,TGTGCCAGCAGATCGACAGGGGGCAATTCACCCCTCCACTTT
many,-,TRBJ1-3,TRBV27,CASSFLSTGRDPFRAGNTIYF,TGTGCCAGCAGTTTCCTGTCTACGGGACGGGATCCTTTCAGAGCTGGAAACACCATATATTTT
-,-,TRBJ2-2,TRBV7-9,CASSLGLGMTGELFF,TGTGCCAGCAGCTTAGGACTTGGGATGACCGGGGAGCTGTTTTTT
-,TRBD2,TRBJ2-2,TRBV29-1,CSVGTSGTGELFF,TGCAGCGTTGGGACTAGTGGGACCGGGGAGCTGTTTTTT
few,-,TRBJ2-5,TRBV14,CASSQVVWETQYF,TGTGCCAGCAGCCAAGTCGTTTGGGAGACCCAGTACTTC
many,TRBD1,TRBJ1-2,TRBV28,CASSLSRGIYGYTF,TGTGCCAGCAGTTTAAGCAGGGGGATCTATGGCTACACCTTC
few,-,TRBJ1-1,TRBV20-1,CSAPRQSQNTEAFF,TGCAGTGCTCCTAGACAGAGCCAAAACACTGAAGCTTTCTTT
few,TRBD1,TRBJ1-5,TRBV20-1,CSARDGQGAVSNQPQHF,TGCAGTGCTAGAGACGGACAGGGGGCCGTCAGCAATCAGCCCCAGCATTTT
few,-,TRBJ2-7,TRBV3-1,CASSQGIPGTAEQYF,TGTGCCAGCAGCCAAGGGATCCCAGGGACCGCCGAGCAGTACTTC
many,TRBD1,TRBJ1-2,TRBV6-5,CASSYSPAGGYGGYTF,TGTGCCAGCAGTTACTCCCCAGCAGGGGGCTACGGGGGCTACACCTTC
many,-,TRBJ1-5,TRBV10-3,CAISAERYQQPQHF,TGTGCCATCAGTGCCGAAAGGTACCAACAGCCCCAGCATTTT
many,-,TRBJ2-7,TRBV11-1,CASSPLNSGSSYEQYF,TGTGCCAGCAGCCCTCTTAACAGTGGGAGCTCCTACGAGCAGTACTTC
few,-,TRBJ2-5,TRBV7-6,CASSFGSSETQYF,TGTGCCAGCAGCTTTGGGTCCTCAGAGACCCAGTACTTC
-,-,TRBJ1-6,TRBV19,CASSYQGSYNSPLHF,TGTGCCAGTAGTTACCAGGGCTCCTATAATTCACCCCTCCACTTT
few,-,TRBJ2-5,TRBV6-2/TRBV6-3,CASSYSLWGQVTQYF,TGTGCCAGCAGTTACTCGCTCTGGGGGCAAGTGACCCAGTACTTC
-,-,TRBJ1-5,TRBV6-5,CASIFSFGGEQPQHF,TGTGCCAGCATTTTCTCTTTCGGGGGTGAGCAGCCCCAGCATTTT
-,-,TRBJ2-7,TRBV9,CASSVGSDEQYF,TGTGCCAGCAGCGTGGGTAGCGACGAGCAGTACTTC
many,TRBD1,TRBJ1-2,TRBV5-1,CASSFTGGQILNYGYTF,TGCGCCAGCAGCTTCACAGGGGGCCAAATTCTTAACTATGGCTACACCTTC
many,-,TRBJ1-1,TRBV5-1,CASSLPRGEGTEAFF,TGCGCCAGCAGCTTGCCTAGGGGTGAGGGCACTGAAGCTTTCTTT
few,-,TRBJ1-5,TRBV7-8,CASSRYPGNQPQHF,TGTGCCAGCAGCCGTTACCCCGGCAATCAGCCCCAGCATTTT
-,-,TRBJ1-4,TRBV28,CASSFQGGEKLFF,TGTGCCAGCAGTTTCCAGGGTGGAGAAAAACTGTTTTTT
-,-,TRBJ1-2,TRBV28,CACRSTGTNPNYGYTF,TGTGCCTGCAGGAGTACCGGGACCAATCCTAACTATGGCTACACCTTT
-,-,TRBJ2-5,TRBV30,CAWGVRPYFYQETQYF,TGTGCCTGGGGTGTGAGGCCCTACTTCTACCAAGAGACCCAGTACTTC
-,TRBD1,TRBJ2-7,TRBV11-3,CASSQMGQGSHEQYF,TGTGCCAGCAGCCAAATGGGACAGGGTTCCCACGAGCAGTACTTC
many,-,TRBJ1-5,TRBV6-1,CASRRAINQPQHF,TGTGCCAGCCGCCGGGCCATAAATCAGCCCCAGCATTTT
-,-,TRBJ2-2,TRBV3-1,CASSQETGTGELFF,TGTGCCAGCAGCCAAGAAACGGGGACCGGGGAGCTGTTTTTT
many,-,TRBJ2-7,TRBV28,CASSFLTELAYEQYF,TGTGCCAGCAGTTTTCTGACAGAACTAGCCTACGAGCAGTACTTC
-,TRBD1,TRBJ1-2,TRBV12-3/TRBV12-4,CASTSGQGLRGYTF,TGTGCCAGCACTTCGGGACAGGGATTACGGGGCTACACCTTC
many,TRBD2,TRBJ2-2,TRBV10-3,CAISPGLAGDNTNTGELFF,TGTGCCATCAGCCCGGGACTAGCGGGCGACAACACGAACACCGGGGAGCTGTTTTTT
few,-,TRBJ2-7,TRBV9,CASSVGGPGYYEQYF,TGTGCCAGCAGCGTGGGCGGCCCCGGGTACTACGAGCAGTACTTC
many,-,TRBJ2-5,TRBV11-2,CASSLGSGWETQYF,TGTGCCAGCAGCTTAGGAAGTGGGTGGGAGACCCAGTACTTC
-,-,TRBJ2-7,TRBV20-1,CSARDRAGLSYEQYF,TGCAGTGCTAGAGATCGAGCGGGTCTCTCCTACGAGCAGTACTTC
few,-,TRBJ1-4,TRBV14,CASSRAGAINEKLFF,TGTGCCAGCAGCCGTGCAGGGGCAATTAATGAAAAACTGTTTTTT
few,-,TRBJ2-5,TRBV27,CASSFVGTGETQYF,TGTGCCAGCAGTTTCGTAGGGACGGGGGAGACCCAGTACTTC
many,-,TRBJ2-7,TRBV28,CASSPATVIYEQYF,TGTGCCAGCAGCCCCGCGACAGTAATCTACGAGCAGTACTTC
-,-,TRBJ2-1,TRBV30,CAWSPSNEQFF,TGTGCCTGGAGTCCTTCCAATGAGCAGTTCTTC
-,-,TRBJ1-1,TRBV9,CASSPYGPHTEAFF,TGTGCCAGCAGCCCCTACGGACCCCACACTGAAGCTTTCTTT
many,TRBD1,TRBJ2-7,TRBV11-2,CASSSPGTEATYEQYF,TGTGCCAGCAGCTCCCCCGGGACAGAAGCAACCTACGAGCAGTACTTC
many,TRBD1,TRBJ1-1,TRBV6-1,CASVMAGGLEAFF,TGTGCCAGCGTAATGGCAGGGGGCTTAGAAGCTTTCTTT
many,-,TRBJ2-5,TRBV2,CASRMWLEETQYF,TGTGCCAGCAGGATGTGGCTTGAAGAGACCCAGTACTTC
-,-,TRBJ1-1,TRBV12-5,CASGLWDSGPGAFF,TGTGCTAGTGGTCTCTGGGACTCGGGCCCGGGGGCTTTCTTT
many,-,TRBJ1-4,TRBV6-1,CASRTQGGNGTNEKLFF,TGTGCCAGCAGAACGCAGGGTGGAAATGGTACTAATGAAAAACTGTTTTTT
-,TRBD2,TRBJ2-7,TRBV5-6,CASSNSGSDYYEQYF,TGTGCCAGCAGCAATAGCGGGAGTGACTACTACGAGCAGTACTTC
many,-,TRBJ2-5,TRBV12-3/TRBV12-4,CASRTGNQKETQYF,TGTGCCAGCAGGACCGGGAACCAAAAAGAGACCCAGTACTTC
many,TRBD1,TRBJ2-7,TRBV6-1,CASSEGNWGQSYEQYF,TGTGCCAGCAGTGAAGGGAATTGGGGACAGTCCTACGAGCAGTACTTC
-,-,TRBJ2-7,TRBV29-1,CSVEDHRFPPGEQYF,TGCAGCGTTGAAGACCACAGGTTCCCCCCTGGGGAGCAGTACTTC